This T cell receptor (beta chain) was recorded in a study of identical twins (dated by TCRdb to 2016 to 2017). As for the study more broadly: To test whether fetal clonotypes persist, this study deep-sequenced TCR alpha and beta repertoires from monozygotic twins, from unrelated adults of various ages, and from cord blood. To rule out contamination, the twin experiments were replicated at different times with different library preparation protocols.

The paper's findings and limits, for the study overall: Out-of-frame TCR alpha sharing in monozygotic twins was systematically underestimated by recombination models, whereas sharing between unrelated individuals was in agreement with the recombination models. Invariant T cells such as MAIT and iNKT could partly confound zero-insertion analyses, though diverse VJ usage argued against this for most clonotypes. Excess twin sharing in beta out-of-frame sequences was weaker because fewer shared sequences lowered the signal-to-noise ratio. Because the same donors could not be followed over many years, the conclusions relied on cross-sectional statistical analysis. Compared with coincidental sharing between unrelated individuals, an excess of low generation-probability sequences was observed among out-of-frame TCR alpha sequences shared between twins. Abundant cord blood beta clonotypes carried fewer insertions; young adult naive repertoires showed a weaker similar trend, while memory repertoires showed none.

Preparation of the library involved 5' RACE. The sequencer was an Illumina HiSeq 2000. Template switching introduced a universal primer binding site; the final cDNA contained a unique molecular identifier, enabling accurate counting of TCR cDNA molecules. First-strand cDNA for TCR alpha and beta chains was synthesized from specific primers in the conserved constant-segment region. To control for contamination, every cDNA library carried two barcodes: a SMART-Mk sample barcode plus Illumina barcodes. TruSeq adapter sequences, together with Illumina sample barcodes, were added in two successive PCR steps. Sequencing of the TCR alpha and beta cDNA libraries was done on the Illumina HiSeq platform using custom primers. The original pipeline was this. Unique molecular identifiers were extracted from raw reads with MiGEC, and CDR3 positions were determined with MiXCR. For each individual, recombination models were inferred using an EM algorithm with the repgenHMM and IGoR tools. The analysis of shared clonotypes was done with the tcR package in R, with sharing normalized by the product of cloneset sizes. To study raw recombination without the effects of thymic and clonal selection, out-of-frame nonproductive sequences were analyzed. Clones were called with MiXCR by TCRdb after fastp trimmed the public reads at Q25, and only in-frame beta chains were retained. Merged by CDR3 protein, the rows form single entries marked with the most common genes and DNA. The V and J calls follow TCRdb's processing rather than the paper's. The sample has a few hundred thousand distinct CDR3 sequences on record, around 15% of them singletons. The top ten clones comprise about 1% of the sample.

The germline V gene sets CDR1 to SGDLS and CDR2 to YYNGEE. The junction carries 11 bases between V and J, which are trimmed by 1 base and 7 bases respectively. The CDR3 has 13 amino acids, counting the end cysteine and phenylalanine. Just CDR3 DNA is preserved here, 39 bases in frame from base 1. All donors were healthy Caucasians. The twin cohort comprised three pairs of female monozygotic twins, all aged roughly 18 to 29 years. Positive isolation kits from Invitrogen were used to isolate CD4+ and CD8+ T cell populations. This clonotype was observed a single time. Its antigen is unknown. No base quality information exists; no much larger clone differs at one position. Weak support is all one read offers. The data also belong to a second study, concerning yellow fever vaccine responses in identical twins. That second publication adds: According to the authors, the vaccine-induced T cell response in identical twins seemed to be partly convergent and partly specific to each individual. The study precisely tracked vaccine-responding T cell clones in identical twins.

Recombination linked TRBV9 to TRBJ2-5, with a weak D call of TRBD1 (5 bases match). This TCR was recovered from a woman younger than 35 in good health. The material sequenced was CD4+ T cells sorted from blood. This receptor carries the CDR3 CASSVQGPGTQYF. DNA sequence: TGTGCCAGCAGCGTACAGGGTCCGGGGACCCAGTACTTC. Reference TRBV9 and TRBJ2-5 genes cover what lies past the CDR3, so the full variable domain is DSGVTQTPKHLITATGQRVTLRCSPRSGDLSVYWYQQSLDQGLQFLIQYYNGEERAKGNILERFSAQQFPDLHSELNLSSLELGDSALYFCASSVQGPGTQYFGPGTRLLVL.